Listed here are 5 T cell receptor beta chains from one sample, sequenced in a study of T-cell reconstitution after alpha-beta-depleted transplantation in children. A TCRbeta library incorporating unique molecular identifiers was prepared. TCRdb re-analysed the PCR reads in MiXCR, keeping a single row per CDR3 protein. Here the sample spans approximately 200,000 distinct CDR3 sequences, approximately 6.8% being singletons. Source: PBMCs, taken before TCRalphabeta/CD19-depleted stem cell transplant. The source of these receptors is a girl under two years old with combined immunodeficiency, due to receive a stem cell transplant.

The sample holds many counts of this clonotype. This chain joins TRBV15 and TRBJ2-7; TRBD2 matches at 7 bases. The CDR3 consists of 17 residues. The germline V gene has CDR1 LNHNV and CDR2 YYDKDF (reference sequence). J was trimmed by 4 bases and V by 1 base; bases with no gene match: 13. DNA of the CDR3: TGTGCCACCAGCAGAGGTATGGAGGGAGGGATTGGATACGAGCAGTACTTC. This sequence encodes CATSRGMEGGIGYEQYF.

This clonotype was seen repeatedly, ten times or more. The V call is TRBV20-1, the J call TRBJ2-5; D uncertain. The V gene lost 0 bases and the J gene lost 4 bases, with 9 bases spanning the gap. The CDR3 is made up of 13 amino acids. The germline V gene encodes CDR1 DFQATT and CDR2 SNEGSKA (reference sequence). The CDR3 DNA is TGCAGTGCTAGAGATGCAGAGACAGAGACCCAGTACTTC. It yields the protein CSARDAETETQYF.

This clonotype was observed a handful of times. The chain has TRBV20-1 and TRBJ1-5; D not resolved. The CDR3 runs 16 residues. Germline V gene data show CDR1 as DFQATT and CDR2 as SNEGSKA (reference sequence). V dropped 6 bases and J dropped 0 bases, with 18 bases sitting between them. This chain's CDR3 is CSAQTPEAYSNQPQHF. CDR3 bases: TGCAGTGCACAAACCCCGGAGGCTTATAGCAATCAGCCCCAGCATTTT.

This clonotype was counted ten times or more. The rearrangement joins TRBV29-1 to TRBJ2-7; D ambiguous. Germline CDR1 and CDR2: SQVTM and ANQGSEA. This CDR3 spans 13 amino acids. Trimming cost V 2 bases and J 2 bases, with 10 bases left between them. The CDR3 DNA is TGCAGCGTTGAATATAGTTCTACCTACGAGCAGTACTTC. Translating it yields CSVEYSSTYEQYF.

Ten or more counts support this clonotype. The chain has TRBV29-1 and TRBJ2-3; TRBD2 agrees at 13 bases. This CDR3 comprises 17 residues. Trimming cost V 6 bases and J 6 bases; bases outside gene matches: 15. CDR1 and CDR2 (germline): SQVTM, ANQGSEA. CDR3 sequence: CSVRRGTSGEPADTQYF. The CDR3 DNA is TGCAGCGTCAGAAGGGGGACTAGCGGGGAACCGGCGGATACGCAGTATTTT.